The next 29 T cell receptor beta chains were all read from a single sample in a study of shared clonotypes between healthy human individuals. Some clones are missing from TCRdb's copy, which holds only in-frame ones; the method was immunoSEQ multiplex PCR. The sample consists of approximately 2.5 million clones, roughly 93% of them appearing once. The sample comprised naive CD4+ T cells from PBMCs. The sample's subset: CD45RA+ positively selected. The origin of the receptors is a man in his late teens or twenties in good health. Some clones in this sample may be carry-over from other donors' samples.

The DNA for the CDR3 is TGTGCCAGCAGTTTACCAGGGGTTTCGGCCACTGAAGCTTTCTTT. Its translation is CASSLPGVSATEAFF. This chain connects TRBV28 to TRBJ1-1; maybe TRBD1 (6 bases). The CDR3 consists of 15 residues. CDR1 and CDR2 (germline): MDHEN, SYDVKM. V was cut by 2 bases and J by 4 bases, with 14 bases left in between.

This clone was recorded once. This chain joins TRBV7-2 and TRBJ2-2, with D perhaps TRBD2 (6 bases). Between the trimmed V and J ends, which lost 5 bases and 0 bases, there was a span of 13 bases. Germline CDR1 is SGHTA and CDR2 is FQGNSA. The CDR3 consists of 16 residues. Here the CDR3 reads CASSPQRLANTGELFF. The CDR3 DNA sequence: TGTGCCAGCAGCCCCCAACGACTAGCGAACACCGGGGAGCTGTTTTTT.

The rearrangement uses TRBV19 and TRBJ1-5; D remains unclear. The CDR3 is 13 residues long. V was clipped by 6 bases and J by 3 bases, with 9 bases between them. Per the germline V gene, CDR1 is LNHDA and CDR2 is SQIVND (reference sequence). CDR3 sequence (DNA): TGTGCCAGTAGGCTAGGGTCCAATCAGCCCCAGCATTTT. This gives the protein CASRLGSNQPQHF.

The CDR3 loop is CASSQDELGYTF. The CDR3 DNA is TGCGCCAGCAGCCAAGACGAGTTGGGCTACACCTTC. The chain employs TRBV4-3 and TRBJ1-2; D is unresolved. This CDR3 spans 12 amino acids. The V end was cut by 0 bases, the J end by 8 bases, with 7 bases between. The germline V gene encodes CDR1 LGHNA and CDR2 YSLEER.

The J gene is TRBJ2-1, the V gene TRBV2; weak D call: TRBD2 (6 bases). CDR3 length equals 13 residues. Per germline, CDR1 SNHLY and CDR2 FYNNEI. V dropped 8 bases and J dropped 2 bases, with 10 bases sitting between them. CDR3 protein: CASSGGTYNEQFF. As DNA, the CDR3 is TGTGCCAGCTCCGGAGGGACCTACAATGAGCAGTTCTTC.

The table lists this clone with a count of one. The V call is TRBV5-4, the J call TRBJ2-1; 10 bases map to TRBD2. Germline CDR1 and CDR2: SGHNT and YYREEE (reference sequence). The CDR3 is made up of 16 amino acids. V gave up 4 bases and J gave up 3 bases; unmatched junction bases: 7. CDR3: CASSTVASGSYNEQFF. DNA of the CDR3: TGTGCCAGCAGCACGGTTGCTAGCGGGAGCTACAATGAGCAGTTCTTC.

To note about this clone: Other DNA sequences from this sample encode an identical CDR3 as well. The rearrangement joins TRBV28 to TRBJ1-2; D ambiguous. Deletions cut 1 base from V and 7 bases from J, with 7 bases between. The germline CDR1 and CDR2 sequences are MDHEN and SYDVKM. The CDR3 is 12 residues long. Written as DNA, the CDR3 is TGTGCCAGCAGTTTATCGGCGGGTGGCTACACCTTC. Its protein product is CASSLSAGGYTF.

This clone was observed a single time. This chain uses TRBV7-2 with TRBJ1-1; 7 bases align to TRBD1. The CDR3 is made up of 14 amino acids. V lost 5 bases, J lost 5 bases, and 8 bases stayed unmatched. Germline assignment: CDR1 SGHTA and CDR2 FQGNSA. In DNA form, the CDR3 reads TGTGCCAGCAGCCAACTACAGGGGCGGACTGAAGCTTTCTTT. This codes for CASSQLQGRTEAFF.

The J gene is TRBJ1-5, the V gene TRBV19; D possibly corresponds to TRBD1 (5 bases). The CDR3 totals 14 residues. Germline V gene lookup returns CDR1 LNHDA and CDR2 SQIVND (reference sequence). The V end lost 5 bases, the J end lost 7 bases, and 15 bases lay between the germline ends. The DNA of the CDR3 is TGTGCCAGTAGTGTCCTTGGGGGGGAGCAGCCCCAGCATTTT. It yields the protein CASSVLGGEQPQHF.

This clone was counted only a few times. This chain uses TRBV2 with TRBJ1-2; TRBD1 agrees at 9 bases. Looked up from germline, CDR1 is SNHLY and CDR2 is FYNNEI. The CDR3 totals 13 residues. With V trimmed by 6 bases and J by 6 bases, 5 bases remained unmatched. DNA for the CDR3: TGTGCCAGCAGGGGACAGGGTGAGGATGGCTACACCTTC. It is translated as CASRGQGEDGYTF.

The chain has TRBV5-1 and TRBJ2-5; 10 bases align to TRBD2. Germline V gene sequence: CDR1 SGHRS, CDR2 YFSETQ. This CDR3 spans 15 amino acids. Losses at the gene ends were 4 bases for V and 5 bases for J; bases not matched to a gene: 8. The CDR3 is CASSVPGTSEETQYF. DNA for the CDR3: TGCGCCAGCAGCGTGCCTGGGACTAGCGAGGAGACCCAGTACTTC.

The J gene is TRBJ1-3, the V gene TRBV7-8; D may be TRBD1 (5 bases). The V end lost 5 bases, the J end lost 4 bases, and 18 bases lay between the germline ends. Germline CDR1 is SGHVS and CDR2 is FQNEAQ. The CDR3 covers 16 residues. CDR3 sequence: CASSPQGNSRGNTIYF. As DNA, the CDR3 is TGTGCCAGCAGCCCCCAGGGTAATTCCAGAGGAAACACCATATATTTT. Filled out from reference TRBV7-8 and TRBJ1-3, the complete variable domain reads GAGVSQSPRYKVAKRGQDVALRCDPISGHVSLFWYQQALGQGPEFLTYFQNEAQLDKSGLPSDRFFAERPEGSVSTLKIQRTQQEDSAVYLCASSPQGNSRGNTIYFGEGSWLTVV.

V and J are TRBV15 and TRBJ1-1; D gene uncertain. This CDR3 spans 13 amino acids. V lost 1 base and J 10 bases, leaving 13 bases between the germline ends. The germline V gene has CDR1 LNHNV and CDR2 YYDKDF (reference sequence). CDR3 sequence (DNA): TGTGCCACCAGCAGAGCCTGGGAGGGAGCAGCTTTCTTT. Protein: CATSRAWEGAAFF.

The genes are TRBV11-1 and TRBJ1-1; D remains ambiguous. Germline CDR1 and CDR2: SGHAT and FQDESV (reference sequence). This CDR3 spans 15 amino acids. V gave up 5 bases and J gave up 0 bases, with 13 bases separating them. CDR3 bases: TGTGCCAGCAGCGCGACGGCCTCCATGAACACTGAAGCTTTCTTT. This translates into CASSATASMNTEAFF.

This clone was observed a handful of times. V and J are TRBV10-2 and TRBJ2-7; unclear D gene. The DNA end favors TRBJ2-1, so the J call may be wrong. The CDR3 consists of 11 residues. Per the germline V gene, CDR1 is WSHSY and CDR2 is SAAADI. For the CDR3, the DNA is TGCGCCAGCAGTGGACCCCTTGGACAGTTCTTC. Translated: CASSGPLGQFF.

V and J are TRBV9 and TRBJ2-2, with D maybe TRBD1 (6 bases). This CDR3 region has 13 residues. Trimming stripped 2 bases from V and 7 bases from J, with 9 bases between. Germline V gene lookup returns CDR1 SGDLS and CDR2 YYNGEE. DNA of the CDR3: TGTGCCAGCAGCGTCCGGACAGTCGGGGAGCTGTTTTTT. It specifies CASSVRTVGELFF. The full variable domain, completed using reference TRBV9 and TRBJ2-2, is DSGVTQTPKHLITATGQRVTLRCSPRSGDLSVYWYQQSLDQGLQFLIQYYNGEERAKGNILERFSAQQFPDLHSELNLSSLELGDSALYFCASSVRTVGELFFGEGSRLTVL.

The CDR3 loop reads CASSRARDRGETQYF. CDR3 sequence (DNA): TGTGCCAGCAGCCGAGCGCGGGACAGGGGAGAGACCCAGTACTTC. The chain uses TRBV11-3 and TRBJ2-5, with 10 bases identical to TRBD1. This CDR3 has 15 residues. V lost 5 bases and J lost 4; bases outside the gene matches: 7. Germline values: CDR1 SGHNT, CDR2 YENEEA. Full variable domain (remainder filled in from reference TRBV11-3 and TRBJ2-5): EAGVVQSPRYKIIEKKQPVAFWCNPISGHNTLYWYLQNLGQGPELLIRYENEEAVDDSQLPKDRFSAERLKGVDSTLKIQPAELGDSAVYLCASSRARDRGETQYFGPGTRLLVL.

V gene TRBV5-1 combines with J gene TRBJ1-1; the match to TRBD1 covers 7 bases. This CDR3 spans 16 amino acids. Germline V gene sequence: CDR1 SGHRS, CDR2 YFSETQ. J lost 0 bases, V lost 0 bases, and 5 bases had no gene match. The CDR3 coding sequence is TGCGCCAGCAGCTTGGGGGGACAGTCAATGAACACTGAAGCTTTCTTT. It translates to CASSLGGQSMNTEAFF.

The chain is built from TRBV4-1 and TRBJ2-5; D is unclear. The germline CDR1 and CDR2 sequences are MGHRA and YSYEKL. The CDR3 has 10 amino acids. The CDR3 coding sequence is TGCGACACACAAAAGTGGACCCAGTACTTC. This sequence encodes CDTQKWTQYF.

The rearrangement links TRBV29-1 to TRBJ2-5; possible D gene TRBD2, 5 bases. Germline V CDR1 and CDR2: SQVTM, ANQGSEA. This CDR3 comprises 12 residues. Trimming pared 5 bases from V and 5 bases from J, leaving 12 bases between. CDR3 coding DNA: TGCAGCGTTCTGAACGGCGGGGAGACCCAGTACTTC. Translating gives CSVLNGGETQYF.

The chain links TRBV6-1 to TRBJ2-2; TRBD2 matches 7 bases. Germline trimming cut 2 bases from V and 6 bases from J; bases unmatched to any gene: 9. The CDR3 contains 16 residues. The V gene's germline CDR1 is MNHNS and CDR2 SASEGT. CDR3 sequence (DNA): TGTGCCAGCAGTGAAATCCGTTGGCGGGAGCCCGGGGAGCTGTTTTTT. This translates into CASSEIRWREPGELFF.

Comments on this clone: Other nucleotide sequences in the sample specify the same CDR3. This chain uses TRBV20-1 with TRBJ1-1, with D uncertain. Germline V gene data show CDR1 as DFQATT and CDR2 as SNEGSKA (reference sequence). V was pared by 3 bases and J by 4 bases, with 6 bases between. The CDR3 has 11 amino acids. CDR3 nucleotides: TGCAGTGCTAGCTCGGGCACTGAAGCTTTCTTT. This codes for CSASSGTEAFF.

CDR3 sequence (DNA): TGTGCCAGCCTTTTTTCCGGAGCAGATACGCAGTATTTT. Translating it yields CASLFSGADTQYF. The chain employs TRBV6-5 and TRBJ2-3; no clear D. The V end was cut by 8 bases, the J end by 4 bases, with 13 bases between. The V gene's germline CDR1 is MNHEY and CDR2 SVGAGI. The CDR3 spans 13 residues.

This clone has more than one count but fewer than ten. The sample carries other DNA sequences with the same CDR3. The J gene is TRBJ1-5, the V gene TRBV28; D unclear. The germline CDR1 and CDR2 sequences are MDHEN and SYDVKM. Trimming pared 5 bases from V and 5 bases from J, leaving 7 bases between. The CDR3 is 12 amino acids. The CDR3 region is CASSPPDQPQHF. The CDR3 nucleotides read TGTGCCAGCAGTCCGCCTGATCAGCCCCAGCATTTT.

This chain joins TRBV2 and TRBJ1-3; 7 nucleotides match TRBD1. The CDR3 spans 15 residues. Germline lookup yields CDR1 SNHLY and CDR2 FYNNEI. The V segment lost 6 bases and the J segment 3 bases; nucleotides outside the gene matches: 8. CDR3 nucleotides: TGTGCCAGCAGCGCAACTGACAGGGTTGGAAACACCATATATTTT. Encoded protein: CASSATDRVGNTIYF.

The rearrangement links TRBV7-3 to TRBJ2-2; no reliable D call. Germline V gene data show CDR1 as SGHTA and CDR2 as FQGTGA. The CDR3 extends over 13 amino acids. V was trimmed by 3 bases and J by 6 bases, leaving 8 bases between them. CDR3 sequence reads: CASSFIRAGELFF. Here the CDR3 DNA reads TGTGCCAGCAGCTTCATAAGAGCCGGGGAGCTGTTTTTT.

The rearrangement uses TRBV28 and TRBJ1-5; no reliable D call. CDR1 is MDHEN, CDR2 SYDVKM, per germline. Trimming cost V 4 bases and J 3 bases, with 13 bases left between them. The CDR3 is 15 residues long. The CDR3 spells CASSWSQRNNQPQHF. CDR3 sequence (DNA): TGTGCCAGCAGTTGGAGCCAGAGAAACAATCAGCCCCAGCATTTT.

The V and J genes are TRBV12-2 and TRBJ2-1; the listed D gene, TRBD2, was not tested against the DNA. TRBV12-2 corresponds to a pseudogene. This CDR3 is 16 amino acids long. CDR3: CASRARTSGGYNEQFF. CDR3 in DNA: TGTGCAAGTCGCGCTCGGACTAGCGGGGGTTACAATGAGCAGTTCTTC.

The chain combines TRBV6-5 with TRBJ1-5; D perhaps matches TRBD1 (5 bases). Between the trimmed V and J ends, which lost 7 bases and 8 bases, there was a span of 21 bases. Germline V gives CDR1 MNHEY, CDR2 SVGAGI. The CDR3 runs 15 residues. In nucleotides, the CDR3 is TGTGCCAGCAAACTAGTTGGGCGGGGCCGGGAGCCCCAGCATTTT. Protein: CASKLVGRGREPQHF.